These 27 T cell receptor beta chains were sequenced from one sample in a study of Ad26.COV2.S vaccination and SARS-CoV-2 variants. Some clones are missing from TCRdb's copy, which holds only in-frame ones; the method was immunoSEQ multiplex PCR. The table includes around 450,000 clones, roughly nine tenths detected once. As to treatment: roughly 18 received Ad26.COV2.S at low or high dose, single or two shots; roughly five received placebo; per-sample allocation not given. Sampling was performed 63 days after the first vaccine or placebo injection. The sample consisted of peripheral blood, taken in a trial of Ad26.COV2.S vaccine versus placebo. The receptor source for this set is a person between 18 and 59 years old who received the Ad26.COV2.S COVID-19 vaccine or a placebo.

The chain couples TRBV5-4 to TRBJ2-7; D gene uncertain. Deletions cut 0 bases from V and 3 bases from J, with 10 bases between. The CDR3 spans 14 residues. CDR1 SGHNT and CDR2 YYREEE come from the germline V gene (reference sequence). CDR3 loop: CASSLDGPNYEQYF. In DNA, the CDR3 is TGTGCCAGCAGCTTGGATGGTCCCAACTACGAGCAGTACTTC.

J is TRBJ2-5 and V is TRBV5-1; the D gene is possibly TRBD2 (6 bases). Per the germline V gene, CDR1 is SGHRS and CDR2 is YFSETQ. V lost 7 bases, J lost 4 bases, and 17 bases lay in between. This CDR3 region has 14 residues. The CDR3 protein is CASWRGTGAETQYF. CDR3 in DNA: TGCGCCAGCTGGAGGGGAACGGGTGCAGAGACCCAGTACTTC.

The genes are TRBV18 and TRBJ2-7, with D perhaps matching TRBD2 (5 bases). Germline lookup yields CDR1 KGHSH and CDR2 LQKENI. This CDR3 contains 12 residues. The V end lost 6 bases, the J end lost 6 bases, and 12 bases lay between the germline ends. The chain's CDR3 is CASSEGAAEQYV. In nucleotides, the CDR3 is TGTGCCAGCTCCGAGGGTGCGGCCGAGCAGTACGTC.

The rearrangement joins TRBV7-8 to TRBJ1-6, with D maybe TRBD1 (6 bases). This CDR3 comprises 17 residues. V shed 5 bases and J shed 3 bases, with 17 bases lying between them. Germline V gene data show CDR1 as SGHVS and CDR2 as FQNEAQ. The CDR3, as DNA: TGTGCCAGCAGCCGATACGGGGGGCAGAGCTATAATTCACCCCTCCACTTT. Amino acid sequence: CASSRYGGQSYNSPLHF.

In its sample, this clone was seen a few times. This chain uses TRBV27 with TRBJ1-6; D unresolved. This CDR3 is 15 amino acids long. V gave up 2 bases and J gave up 10 bases, with 15 bases separating them. Germline loops: CDR1 MNHEY, CDR2 SMNVEV (reference sequence). This CDR3 is CASSLDRAGVSPLHF. The CDR3 bases are TGTGCCAGCAGTTTAGATAGGGCAGGTGTCTCACCCCTCCACTTT.

The J gene is TRBJ2-1, the V gene TRBV7-9; 9 bases fit TRBD2. This CDR3 is 15 amino acids long. V lost 8 bases to trimming and J lost 6 bases; unmatched junction nucleotides: 11. Germline V gene lookup returns CDR1 SEHNR and CDR2 FQNEAQ (reference sequence). The CDR3 nucleotides read TGTGCCAGCGGGTTCCCCCTAGCGGGGACCAATGAGCAGTTCTTC. Encoded protein: CASGFPLAGTNEQFF.

The chain combines TRBV6-5 with TRBJ2-3; the D call may be TRBD1 or TRBD2 (7 bases each). With 0 bases removed from V and 4 bases from J, the gap between germline ends came to 11 bases. Germline CDR1 and CDR2: MNHEY and SVGAGI. The CDR3 has 15 residues. The CDR3 DNA follows: TGTGCCAGCAGTTACTCGCAGGGGGGGTCAGATACGCAGTATTTT. Its protein product is CASSYSQGGSDTQYF.

The gene calls are TRBV7-2 and TRBJ2-7; D call uncertain. Trimming removed 1 base at V and 2 bases at J, with 15 bases between. CDR3 length equals 16 residues. Germline V lookup: CDR1 SGHTA, CDR2 FQGNSA. DNA of the CDR3: TGTGCCAGCAGCTTAGAGGTGTACCGTCCCACCTACGAGCAGTACTTC. This gives the protein CASSLEVYRPTYEQYF.

This chain joins TRBV5-8 and TRBJ1-4; D gene uncertain. V was trimmed by 0 bases and J by 6 bases, leaving 12 bases between them. This CDR3 is 15 amino acids long. Germline values: CDR1 SGHTS, CDR2 YDEGEE. The CDR3 spells CASSLVFLVHEKLFF. The DNA for the CDR3 is TGTGCCAGCAGCTTGGTATTCCTTGTGCATGAAAAACTGTTTTTT.

The genes are TRBV12-5 and TRBJ2-3; D is possibly TRBD1 or TRBD2 (6 bases each). V was cut by 2 bases and J by 2 bases, with 14 bases left in between. CDR3 size: 16 residues. CDR1 and CDR2 (germline): LGHNT, FRNRAP. In DNA form, the CDR3 reads TGTGCTAGTGGTTTGAGAGGGACGGGGGCCACAGATACGCAGTATTTT. The encoded protein is CASGLRGTGATDTQYF.

This chain connects TRBV24-1 to TRBJ2-3; D is unclear. Germline V gene lookup returns CDR1 KGHDR and CDR2 SFDVKD. V lost 0 bases, J lost 7 bases, and 13 bases lay in between. This CDR3 has 15 amino acids. In DNA, the CDR3 is TGTGCCACCAGTGATTTGCAAACGGGTCCAAATACGCAGTATTTT. Amino acid sequence: CATSDLQTGPNTQYF.

The chain carries TRBV6-6 and TRBJ1-2, with a tentative D call TRBD1 (5 bases). This CDR3 contains 14 residues. CDR1 is MNHNY and CDR2 is SVGAGI in the germline V gene (reference sequence). The ends were cut back, 7 bases at V and 2 bases at J, with 14 bases in the middle. The CDR3 here is CASNQAAGNYGYTF. The CDR3 DNA is TGTGCCAGCAACCAAGCGGCAGGGAACTATGGCTACACCTTC.

The sample holds a few counts of this clone. The genes are TRBV3-1 (or the pseudogene TRBV3-2) and TRBJ1-6; no reliable D call. The germline V gene has CDR1 LGHDT and CDR2 YNNKEL (reference sequence). The ends were cut back, 3 bases at V and 7 bases at J, with 4 bases in the middle. The CDR3 runs to 12 residues. The CDR3, as DNA: TGTGCCAGCAGCCATCGGAATTCACCCCTCCACTTT. Amino acids: CASSHRNSPLHF.

The CDR3 region is CASSASPYGYTF. The CDR3 region has the DNA TGTGCCAGCAGCGCAAGTCCGTATGGCTACACCTTC. The chain joins TRBV9 to TRBJ1-2, with D hard to call. CDR1 and CDR2 (germline): SGDLS, YYNGEE. V was pared by 3 bases and J by 5 bases, with 8 bases between. The CDR3 runs 12 residues.

This clone appeared a single time. The chain couples TRBV2 to TRBJ1-5; unclear D gene. V was shortened by 2 bases and J by 3 bases, with 17 bases between the two germline ends. Germline values: CDR1 SNHLY, CDR2 FYNNEI. This CDR3 has 17 residues. In nucleotides, the CDR3 is TGTGCCAGCAGTGAACTGCCTCTGCTAGGGTACAATCAGCCCCAGCATTTT. It codes for CASSELPLLGYNQPQHF.

This clone was recorded only once. The V gene is TRBV6-6, the J gene TRBJ2-2, with 8 bases that match TRBD2. The CDR3 length is 14 residues. The V segment lost 7 bases and the J segment 5 bases; nucleotides outside the gene matches: 6. Germline CDR1 reads MNHNY; CDR2 reads SVGAGI (reference sequence). This CDR3 reads CASISRGGTGELFF. The CDR3 DNA is TGTGCCAGCATTTCACGGGGGGGTACCGGGGAGCTGTTTTTT.

The chain joins TRBV5-1 to TRBJ1-6; 9 bases map to TRBD1. The trim removed 3 bases at V and 7 bases at J, leaving 11 bases unmatched. The length of the CDR3 is 17 residues. Germline V CDR1 and CDR2: SGHRS, YFSETQ. This CDR3 reads CASSSGTGLFGNSPLHF. As DNA, the CDR3 is TGCGCCAGCAGCTCCGGGACAGGGTTGTTCGGGAATTCACCCCTCCACTTT.

The CDR3 sequence is CASSLGAGKKEQYF. CDR3 in DNA: TGTGCCAGCAGCTTAGGAGCGGGGAAGAAGGAGCAGTACTTC. This chain joins TRBV7-3 and TRBJ2-7; 7 bases are a match to TRBD2. This CDR3 has 14 residues. The J segment lost 7 bases and the V segment lost 2 bases, leaving 8 bases of the junction unmatched. Germline V lookup: CDR1 SGHTA, CDR2 FQGTGA.

The CDR3 DNA reads as TGTGCCAGCTCACCTCCACCGGGACTAGATCCCTACGAGCAGTACTTC. Its protein is CASSPPPGLDPYEQYF. V gene TRBV18 combines with J gene TRBJ2-7; 8 bases fit TRBD2. CDR1 KGHSH and CDR2 LQKENI come from the germline V gene. J was trimmed by 2 bases and V by 3 bases; bases with no gene match: 9. This CDR3 region has 16 residues.

The genes are TRBV3-1 (or the pseudogene TRBV3-2) and TRBJ1-3; D unclear. Germline V gives CDR1 LGHDT, CDR2 YNNKEL (reference sequence). The CDR3 is 14 amino acids. Deletions cut 5 bases from V and 1 base from J, with 9 bases between. CDR3: CASSEMGSGNTIYF. Written as DNA, the CDR3 is TGTGCCAGCAGCGAGATGGGGTCTGGAAACACCATATATTTT.

J is TRBJ2-7 and V is TRBV10-3; no definite D call. The V gene's germline CDR1 is ENHRY and CDR2 SYGVKD. This CDR3 region has 16 residues. The V end lost 4 bases, the J end lost 2 bases, and 18 bases lay between the germline ends. In nucleotides, the CDR3 is TGTGCCATCAGTGTGTGGTCCCCAGGTGACGCCTACGAGCAGTACTTC. This sequence encodes CAISVWSPGDAYEQYF.

The V call is TRBV19, the J call TRBJ2-7, with a weak D call TRBD1 (6 bases). The CDR3 runs to 13 residues. Trimming took off 3 bases at V and 5 bases at J, with 11 bases between the two ends. The germline V gene encodes CDR1 LNHDA and CDR2 SQIVND (reference sequence). CDR3: CASSMDRINEQYV. DNA of the CDR3: TGTGCCAGTAGTATGGACAGAATAAACGAGCAGTACGTC.

The V and J genes are TRBV7-8 and TRBJ2-5; no clear D gene. V dropped 5 bases and J dropped 5 bases, with 6 bases sitting between them. CDR1 is SGHVS, CDR2 FQNEAQ, per germline. The CDR3 extends over 11 amino acids. CDR3 sequence (DNA): TGTGCCAGCAGCCCCGTGGAGACCCAGTACTTC. This gives the protein CASSPVETQYF.

The rearrangement uses TRBV7-8 and TRBJ1-2; D may be TRBD1 (6 bases). Trimming removed 5 bases at V and 8 bases at J, with 27 bases between. The CDR3 has 17 amino acids. Germline values: CDR1 SGHVS, CDR2 FQNEAQ. This CDR3 reads CASSRGQDASGGRGYTF. In DNA form, the CDR3 reads TGTGCCAGCAGCCGCGGGCAGGATGCTTCCGGGGGGCGAGGCTACACCTTC.

The chain recombines TRBV3-1 (or the pseudogene TRBV3-2) with TRBJ1-2; D uncertain. Germline V CDR1 and CDR2: LGHDT, YNNKEL (reference sequence). V was shortened by 8 bases and J by 0 bases, with 19 bases between the two germline ends. This CDR3 spans 16 amino acids. CDR3 DNA: TGTGCCAGCCCTACCCGCCTCGCCCTCGCTAACTATGGCTACACCTTC. Its translation is CASPTRLALANYGYTF.

This chain uses TRBV7-9 with TRBJ1-1; D gene uncertain. Trimming left V 5 bases short and J 8 bases short, with 15 bases between. This CDR3 contains 13 residues. Germline-derived CDR1 and CDR2 are SEHNR and FQNEAQ (reference sequence). In DNA form, the CDR3 reads TGTGCCAGCAGCCCTAGCCTGTTACGGGAAGCTTTCTTT. Translated, it gives CASSPSLLREAFF.

This chain uses TRBV13 with TRBJ2-1; D not certain. The CDR3 has 15 amino acids. V was trimmed by 3 bases and J by 0 bases, leaving 9 bases between them. Germline-derived CDR1 and CDR2 are PRHDT and FYEKMQ (reference sequence). CDR3 amino acids: CASSFSWSSYNEQFF. CDR3 bases: TGTGCCAGCAGCTTTAGTTGGAGCTCCTACAATGAGCAGTTCTTC.